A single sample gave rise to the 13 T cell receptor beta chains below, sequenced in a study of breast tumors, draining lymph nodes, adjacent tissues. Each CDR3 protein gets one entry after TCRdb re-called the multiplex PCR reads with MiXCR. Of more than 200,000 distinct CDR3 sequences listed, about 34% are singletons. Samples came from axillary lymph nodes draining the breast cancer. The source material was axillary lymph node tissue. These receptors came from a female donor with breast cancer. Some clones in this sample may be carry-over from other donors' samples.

The CDR3 sequence: CASSFRGAGTDVLTF. The CDR3 DNA reads as TGTGCCAGCAGTTTCCGGGGCGCGGGGACCGACGTCCTGACTTTC. The gene calls are TRBV12-3 or TRBV12-4 and TRBJ2-6, with TRBD2 as a possible D gene (6 bases). V lost 3 bases, J lost 11 bases, and 17 bases lay in between. The CDR3 contains 15 residues.

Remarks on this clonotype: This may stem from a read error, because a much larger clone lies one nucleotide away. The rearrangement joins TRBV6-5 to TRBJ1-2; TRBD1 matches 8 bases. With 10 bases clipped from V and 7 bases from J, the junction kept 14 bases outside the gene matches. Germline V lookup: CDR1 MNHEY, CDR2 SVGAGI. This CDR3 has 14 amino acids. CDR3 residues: CANSHAGGPAGYTF. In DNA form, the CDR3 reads TGTGCCAACAGCCACGCAGGGGGCCCTGCTGGCTACACCTTC.

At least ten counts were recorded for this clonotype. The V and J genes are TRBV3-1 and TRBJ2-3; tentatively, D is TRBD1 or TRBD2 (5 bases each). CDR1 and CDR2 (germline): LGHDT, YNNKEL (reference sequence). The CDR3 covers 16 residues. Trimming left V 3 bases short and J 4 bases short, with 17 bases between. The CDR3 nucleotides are TGTGCCAGCAGCCAGGTAGGGGAGCCCCCCTCAGATACGCAGTATTTT. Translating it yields CASSQVGEPPSDTQYF.

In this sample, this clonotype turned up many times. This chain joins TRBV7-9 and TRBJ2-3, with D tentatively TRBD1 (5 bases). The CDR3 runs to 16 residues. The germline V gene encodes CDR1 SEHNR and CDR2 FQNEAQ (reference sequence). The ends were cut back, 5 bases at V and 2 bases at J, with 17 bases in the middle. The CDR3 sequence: CASSPPQGFVTDTQYF. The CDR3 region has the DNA TGTGCCAGCAGCCCGCCCCAGGGTTTTGTCACAGATACGCAGTATTTT.

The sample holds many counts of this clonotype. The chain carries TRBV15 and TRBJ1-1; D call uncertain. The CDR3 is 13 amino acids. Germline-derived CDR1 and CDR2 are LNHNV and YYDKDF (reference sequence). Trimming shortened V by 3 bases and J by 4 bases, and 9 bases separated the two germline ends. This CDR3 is CATSSDWTTEAFF. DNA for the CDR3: TGTGCCACCAGCAGTGATTGGACCACTGAAGCTTTCTTT.

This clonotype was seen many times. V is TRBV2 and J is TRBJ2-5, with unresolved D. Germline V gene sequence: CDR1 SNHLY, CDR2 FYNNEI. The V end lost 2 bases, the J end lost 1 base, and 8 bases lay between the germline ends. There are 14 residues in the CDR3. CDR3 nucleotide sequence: TGTGCCAGCAGTGAATTTACCGTCCAAGAGACCCAGTACTTC. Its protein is CASSEFTVQETQYF. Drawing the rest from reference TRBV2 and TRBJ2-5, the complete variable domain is EPEVTQTPSHQVTQMGQEVILRCVPISNHLYFYWYRQILGQKVEFLVSFYNNEISEKSEIFDDQFSVERPDGSNFTLKIRSTKLEDSAMYFCASSEFTVQETQYFGPGTRLLVL.

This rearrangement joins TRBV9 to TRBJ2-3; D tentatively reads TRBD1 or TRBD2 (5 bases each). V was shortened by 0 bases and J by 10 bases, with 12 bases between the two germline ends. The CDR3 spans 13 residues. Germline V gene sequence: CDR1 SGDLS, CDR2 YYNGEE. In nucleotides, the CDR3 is TGTGCCAGCAGCGTAGGCTGGGACGGCTCGCAGTATTTT. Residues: CASSVGWDGSQYF.

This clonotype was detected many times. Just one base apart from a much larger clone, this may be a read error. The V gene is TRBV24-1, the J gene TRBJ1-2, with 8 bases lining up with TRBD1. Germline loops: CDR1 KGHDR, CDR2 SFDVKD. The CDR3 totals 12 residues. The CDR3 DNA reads TGTGCCACCAGTGGACAGGGGCCTGGCTACGCCTTC. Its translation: CATSGQGPGYAF.

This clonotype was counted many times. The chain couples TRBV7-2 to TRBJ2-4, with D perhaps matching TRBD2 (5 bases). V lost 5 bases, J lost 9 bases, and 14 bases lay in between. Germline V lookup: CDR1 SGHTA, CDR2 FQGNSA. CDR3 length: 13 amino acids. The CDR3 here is CASSMGGSGIQYF. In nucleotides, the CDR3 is TGTGCCAGCAGCATGGGTGGGAGTGGCATTCAGTACTTC.

The CDR3 region has the DNA TGCAGTGCTAGGAGGGGTAGGGCGGACAGCAATCAGCCCCAGCATTTT. Translation gives CSARRGRADSNQPQHF. The chain recombines TRBV20-1 with TRBJ1-5, with D possibly being TRBD1 (5 bases). V lost 3 bases, J lost 1 base, and 16 bases lay in between. CDR1 is DFQATT and CDR2 is SNEGSKA in the germline V gene (reference sequence). This CDR3 comprises 16 residues.

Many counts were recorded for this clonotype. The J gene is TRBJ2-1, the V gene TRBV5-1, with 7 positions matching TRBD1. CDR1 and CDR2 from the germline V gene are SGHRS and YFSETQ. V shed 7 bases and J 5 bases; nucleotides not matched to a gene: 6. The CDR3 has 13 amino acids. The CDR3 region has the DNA TGCGCCAGCTCCCGGGACAGTAACAATGAGCAGTTCTTC. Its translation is CASSRDSNNEQFF. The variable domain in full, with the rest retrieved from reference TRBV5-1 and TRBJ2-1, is KAGVTQTPRYLIKTRGQQVTLSCSPISGHRSVSWYQQTPGQGLQFLFEYFSETQRNKGNFPGRFSGRQFSNSRSEMNVSTLELGDSALYLCASSRDSNNEQFFGPGTRLTVL.

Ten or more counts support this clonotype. The CDR3 loop reads CASSLTSGLAKNIQYF. CDR3 nucleotide sequence: TGTGCCAGCAGCCTCACCTCAGGGCTAGCCAAAAACATTCAGTACTTC. The chain employs TRBV7-2 and TRBJ2-4; D possibly corresponds to TRBD1 (5 bases). The V end was cut by 5 bases, the J end by 0 bases, with 14 bases between. The CDR3 runs 16 residues. Germline-derived CDR1 and CDR2 are SGHTA and FQGNSA.

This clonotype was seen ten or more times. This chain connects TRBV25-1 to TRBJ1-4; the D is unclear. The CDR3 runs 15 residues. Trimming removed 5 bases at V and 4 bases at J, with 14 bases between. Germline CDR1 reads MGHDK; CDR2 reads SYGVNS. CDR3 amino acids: CASSPRLGFNEKLFF. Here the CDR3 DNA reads TGTGCCAGCAGTCCCCGGTTGGGGTTTAATGAAAAACTGTTTTTT.